This T cell receptor beta chain was identified during a study of OX40 agonist ivuxolimab in advanced cancers. Study background: At 65% to 85% male, the cohort had a mean age of approximately 60 years, ranging from 23 to 79.

CDR3 length: 16 amino acids. Trimming shortened V by 2 bases and J by 8 bases, and 22 bases separated the two germline ends. Germline-derived CDR1 and CDR2 are SGHRS and YFSETQ. Study-wide findings and caveats: The study observed clonal expansion of CD4+ and CD8+ blood T cells by week 6 at 0.1 to 3.0 mg/kg. Some nonresponders likewise displayed low normalized T-cell clonal expansion.

Blood got drawn at baseline, again on cycle 4 day 1, and then on cycle 7 day 1. Data came from immunoSEQ multiplex PCR; TCRdb stores just in-frame clones and leaves some out. The sample has under 25,000 clones; 83% are singletons. To note about this clone: Its antigen is currently unknown.

The rearrangement joins TRBV5-1 to TRBJ1-2; D possibly corresponds to TRBD1 (6 bases). The sequence came from an adult with an advanced solid tumor such as melanoma, head and neck, liver or kidney cancer. The starting material was CD4+ or CD8+ T cells sorted from blood, obtained in a trial of the OX40 agonist ivuxolimab. This CDR3 reads CASSFTPWDTSEGYTF. CDR3 nucleotide sequence: TGCGCCAGCAGCTTCACCCCCTGGGACACCTCCGAGGGCTACACCTTC.